This T cell receptor beta chain appears in the sequencing data of a study of T cell changes during pregnancy in multiple sclerosis. The repertoire was sequenced with immunoSEQ multiplex PCR; TCRdb's copy has only in-frame clones and lacks some. The profile shows about 38,000 clones, just under 95% of them singletons. This CDR3 has 13 amino acids. Trimming removed 3 bases from V and 1 base from J, with 7 bases in between. In germline, CDR1 is MNHEY, CDR2 SMNVEV (reference sequence). The clonotype was recovered from a female donor with multiple sclerosis, enrolled in a pregnancy study. The genes are TRBV27 and TRBJ2-7, with D possibly being TRBD2 (5 bases). Specimen: CD8+ T cells from peripheral blood mononuclear cells, collected in the third trimester of pregnancy. CDR3 protein: CASSLGGSYEQYF. CDR3 coding DNA: TGTGCCAGCAGTTTGGGCGGGTCCTACGAGCAGTACTTC.